A single sample gave rise to the 7 T cell receptor beta chains below, sequenced in a study of a mutant IDH1 vaccine in newly diagnosed glioma. Time point specified: baseline, week 1 (first vaccination visit). Treatment defined: pre-vaccination baseline after standard-of-care therapy. TCRdb's copy holds only in-frame clones and misses some; the assay was immunoSEQ multiplex PCR. The sample holds about 88,000 clones, roughly four fifths seen once. The sequenced sample was PBMCs, obtained from a glioma patient treated with radiotherapy, temozolomide or both. These receptor sequences come from a man in his forties with glioma. Some clones in this sample may be carry-over from other donors' samples.

This chain connects TRBV2 to TRBJ2-7, with 7 bases lining up with TRBD1. Germline CDR1 is SNHLY and CDR2 is FYNNEI. J was trimmed by 3 bases and V by 1 base; bases with no gene match: 3. The CDR3 sequence is 14 residues long. The chain's CDR3 is CASSEGDRSYEQYF. CDR3 coding DNA: TGTGCCAGCAGTGAAGGGGACAGAAGCTACGAGCAGTACTTC.

The chain is built from TRBV5-4 and TRBJ2-5; the D gene could be TRBD1 or TRBD2 (5 bases each). The CDR3 extends over 14 amino acids. Per germline, CDR1 SGHNT and CDR2 YYREEE (reference sequence). V lost 0 bases and J lost 2, with 8 bases in between. The CDR3 here is CASSLGGIQETQYF. As DNA, the CDR3 is TGTGCCAGCAGCTTGGGGGGGATACAAGAGACCCAGTACTTC.

The chain recombines TRBV10-3 with TRBJ1-1; the D gene is possibly TRBD1 (5 bases). The V gene's germline CDR1 is ENHRY and CDR2 SYGVKD. V lost 8 bases and J lost 8, with 24 bases in between. The CDR3 has 15 residues. CDR3 DNA sequence: TGTGCCATCTCGTGGCCAGGCTCAAGTTCAGGGGAAGCTTTCTTT. Translating it yields CAISWPGSSSGEAFF.

This clone has only one observation. The chain is built from TRBV1 and TRBJ2-2; no DNA check was done on the table's D call, TRBD2. TRBV1 is a recognized pseudogene. CDR3 length equals 18 residues. The CDR3 region is CTSSQGTSGGFSTGELFF. DNA of the CDR3: TGCACCAGCAGCCAAGGGACTAGCGGGGGGTTTAGCACCGGGGAGCTGTTTTTT.

This clone occurred a few times. This chain links TRBV2 with TRBJ2-7; no firm D call. CDR1 SNHLY and CDR2 FYNNEI come from the germline V gene. The CDR3 is made up of 12 amino acids. V was pared by 3 bases and J by 2 bases, with 5 bases between. In DNA form, the CDR3 reads TGTGCCAGCAGTGAGCGCACCTACGAGCAGTACTTC. Translating it yields CASSERTYEQYF.

The chain's CDR3 is CASLDRAFEQYF. CDR3 DNA sequence: TGTGCCAGCTTGGACAGGGCGTTTGAGCAGTACTTC. The V and J genes are TRBV6-1 and TRBJ2-7, with 8 positions matching TRBD1. V lost 8 bases and J lost 7; bases outside the gene matches: 7. The CDR3 length is 12 residues. Germline V gene sequence: CDR1 MNHNS, CDR2 SASEGT.

The CDR3 coding sequence is TGCGCCAGCAGCCCGGATTCGACAAACACTGAAGCTTTCTTT. Its translation: CASSPDSTNTEAFF. V and J are TRBV4-1 and TRBJ1-1; D gene unclear. Looked up from germline, CDR1 is MGHRA and CDR2 is YSYEKL. The V end lost 4 bases, the J end lost 2 bases, and 11 bases lay between the germline ends. The CDR3 consists of 14 residues.